This T cell receptor (beta chain) emerged from a study of Ad26.COV2.S vaccination and SARS-CoV-2 variants. The wider study: The authors gave Ad26.COV2.S intramuscularly, either once or twice 56 days apart.

CDR1 ENHRY and CDR2 SYGVKD come from the germline V gene. The CDR3 spans 13 residues. V gave up 6 bases and J gave up 2 bases, with 10 bases separating them. The treatment was: roughly 20 received Ad26.COV2.S at low or high dose, single or two shots; 5 received placebo; per-sample allocation not given. Sampling took place 63 days after the first vaccine or placebo injection. Cohort 1b enrolled adults aged 18-55 years in Boston. Sequenced by immunoSEQ multiplex PCR; TCRdb stores in-frame clones only, minus some. This repertoire shows around 300,000 clones, approximately 86% found once; its top ten account for roughly 10%.

The TCR sequence derives from a person aged 18 to 59 who received the Ad26.COV2.S COVID-19 vaccine or a placebo. Sequenced material: peripheral blood, taken in a trial of Ad26.COV2.S vaccine versus placebo. V usage is TRBV10-3 and J usage is TRBJ2-5; TRBD2 is a possible D gene (6 bases). The chain's CDR3 is CAISGGKQETQYF. In DNA, the CDR3 is TGTGCCATCAGCGGGGGAAAACAAGAGACCCAGTACTTC.